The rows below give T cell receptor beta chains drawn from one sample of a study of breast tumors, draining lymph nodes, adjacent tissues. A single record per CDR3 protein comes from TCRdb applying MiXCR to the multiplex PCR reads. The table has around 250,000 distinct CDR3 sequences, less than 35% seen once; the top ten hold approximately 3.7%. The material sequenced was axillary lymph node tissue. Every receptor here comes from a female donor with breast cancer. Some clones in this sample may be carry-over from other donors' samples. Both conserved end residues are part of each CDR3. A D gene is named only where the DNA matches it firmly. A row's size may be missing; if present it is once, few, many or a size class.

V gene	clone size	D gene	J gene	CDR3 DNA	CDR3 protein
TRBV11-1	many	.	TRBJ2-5	TGTGCCAGCAGCTTAGGGGCAGGCCAAGAGACCCAGTACTTC	CASSLGAGQETQYF
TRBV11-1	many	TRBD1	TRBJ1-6	TGTGCCAGCAGACATCCGGGACAGGGAAAGTCACCCCTCCACTTT	CASRHPGQGKSPLHF
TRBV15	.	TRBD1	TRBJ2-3	TGTGCCACCAGCAGAGGGCGAGGCACAGGGGGCACAGATACGCAGTATTTT	CATSRGRGTGGTDTQYF
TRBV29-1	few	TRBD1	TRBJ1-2	TGCAGCGTTGAAGGGGCGGACAGGGGCGCCGGAGGCTACACCTTC	CSVEGADRGAGGYTF
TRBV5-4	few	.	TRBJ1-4	TGTGCCAGCAGCTCGGATACGACTAGGGGTAATGAAAAACTGTTTTTT	CASSSDTTRGNEKLFF
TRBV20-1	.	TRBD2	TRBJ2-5	TGCAGTGCTGAGACGGGGTTGGCTAGCGGGGCTAAAGAGACCCAGTACTTC	CSAETGLASGAKETQYF
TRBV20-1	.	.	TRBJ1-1	TGCAGTGCAAAAAGCCTGGGCAAGAACACTGAAGCTTTCTTT	CSAKSLGKNTEAFF
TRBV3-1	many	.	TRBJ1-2	TGTGCCAGCAGCAACGGACCGCGCTATGGCTACACCTTC	CASSNGPRYGYTF
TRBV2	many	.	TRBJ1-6	TGTGCCAGCATGCTGACAGAGAGGAATTCACCCCTCCACTTT	CASMLTERNSPLHF
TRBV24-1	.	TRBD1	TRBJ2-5	TGTGCCAGCAGCCAACAGGGGAGTGTTCAAGAGACCCAGTACTTC	CASSQQGSVQETQYF
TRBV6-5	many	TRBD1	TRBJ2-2	TGTGCCAGCAGTTCCCAGGGGACAGGGAGGGGCACCGGGGAGCTGTTTTTT	CASSSQGTGRGTGELFF
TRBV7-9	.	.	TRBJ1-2	.	CASSFYICSARLGLGMDGYTF
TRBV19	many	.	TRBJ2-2	TGTGCCAGTAGCCCCAAGACAGCCACCGGGGAGCTGTTTTTT	CASSPKTATGELFF
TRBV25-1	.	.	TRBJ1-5	TGTGCCAGCAGTTCCGGCTTCAATCAGCCCCAGCATTTT	CASSSGFNQPQHF
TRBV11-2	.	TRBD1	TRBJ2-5	TGTGCCAGCAGCTTAGGGGACAGGACTGGGGAGACCCAGTACTTC	CASSLGDRTGETQYF
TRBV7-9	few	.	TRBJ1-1	TGTGCCAGCAGCTTAGCCCCGGCCGGGGCAAACACTGAAGCTTTCTTT	CASSLAPAGANTEAFF
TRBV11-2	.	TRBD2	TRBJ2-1	TGTGCCGGCAGCTTACGATTAGCGGGTTCGAGCTCCTACAATGAGCAGTTCTTC	CAGSLRLAGSSSYNEQFF
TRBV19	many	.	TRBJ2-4	TGTGCCAGTAGGGTAGGGGCTGGAGGAAACATTCAGTACTTC	CASRVGAGGNIQYF
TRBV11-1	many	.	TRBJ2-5	TGTGCCAGCAGCCCTGACATCTACCAAGAGACCCAGTACTTC	CASSPDIYQETQYF
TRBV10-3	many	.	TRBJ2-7	TGTGCCATCAGTGCTGGGGGCATCTCCTACGAGCAGTACTTC	CAISAGGISYEQYF
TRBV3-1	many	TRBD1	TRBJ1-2	TGTGCCAGCAGCCAACCGGGACAGGGGAACTATGGCTACACCTTC	CASSQPGQGNYGYTF